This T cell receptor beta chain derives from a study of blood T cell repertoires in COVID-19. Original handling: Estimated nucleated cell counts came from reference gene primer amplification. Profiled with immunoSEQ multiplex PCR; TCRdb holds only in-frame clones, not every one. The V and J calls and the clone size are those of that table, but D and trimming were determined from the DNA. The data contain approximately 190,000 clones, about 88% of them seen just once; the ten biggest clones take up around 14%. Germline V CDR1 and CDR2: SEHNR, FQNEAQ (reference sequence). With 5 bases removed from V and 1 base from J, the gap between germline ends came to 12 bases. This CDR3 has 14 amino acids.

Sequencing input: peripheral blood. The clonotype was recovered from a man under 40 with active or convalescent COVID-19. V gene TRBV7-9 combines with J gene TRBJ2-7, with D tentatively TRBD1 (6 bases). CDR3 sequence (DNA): TGTGCCAGCAGCCCCCGACAGGTTTCCTACGAGCAGTACTTC. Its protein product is CASSPRQVSYEQYF. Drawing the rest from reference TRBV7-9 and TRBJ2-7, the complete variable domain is DTGVSQNPRHKITKRGQNVTFRCDPISEHNRLYWYRQTLGQGPEFLTYFQNEAQLEKSRLLSDRFSAERPKGSFSTLEIQRTEQGDSAMYLCASSPRQVSYEQYFGPGTRLTVT.